These 32 T cell receptor beta chains were all obtained from the same sample, sequenced in a study of T cells in Graves' hyperthyroidism and ophthalmopathy. RNA transcripts served as the template for amplifying TCR beta CDR3 regions. The HTBI set primed first-round TCR CDR3 RT-PCR. TCRdb processed the multiplex PCR reads anew with MiXCR; each CDR3 protein has one entry. The table lists fewer than 700,000 distinct CDR3 sequences, about a sixth of them singletons. The specimen sequenced was blood. The origin of the receptors is a young woman with Graves' ophthalmopathy.

In this sample, this clonotype turned up many times. The V and J genes are TRBV10-3 and TRBJ2-7; D gene unclear. CDR1 ENHRY and CDR2 SYGVKD come from the germline V gene. The CDR3 runs 11 residues. V shed 8 bases and J shed 2 bases, with 7 bases lying between them. Here the CDR3 DNA reads TGTGCCATCTCGGAAACCTACGAGCAGTACTTC. Its protein product is CAISETYEQYF.

A word on this clonotype: The junction shows a germline mismatch at one end, possibly a read error. The rearrangement uses TRBV7-3 and TRBJ2-1; TRBD2 aligns across 10 bases. The CDR3 has 15 amino acids. Germline CDR1 SGHTA, CDR2 FQGTGA. CDR3 sequence reads: CASGLNGLADNEQFF. Here the CDR3 DNA reads TGTGCCAGCGGCTTAAATGGACTAGCGGACAATGAGCAGTTCTTC.

Notes on this clonotype: A much larger clone differs from this one at a single base, so this may be a read error. The rearrangement uses TRBV6-1 and TRBJ1-2, with 9 bases aligning to TRBD1. Germline V CDR1 and CDR2: MNHNS, SASEGT. The CDR3 totals 15 residues. CDR3 protein: CAVTGGEVVIHGHTF. CDR3 nucleotide sequence: TGTGCCGTAACAGGGGGCGAGGTTGTTATCCATGGCCACACCTTC.

V and J are TRBV7-9 and TRBJ1-5; perhaps TRBD1 as D (6 bases). CDR3 size: 16 residues. V dropped 2 bases and J dropped 3 bases, with 14 bases sitting between them. Germline V gene sequence: CDR1 SEHNR, CDR2 FQNEAQ (reference sequence). CDR3 protein: CASSLSTGATNQPQHF. The DNA of the CDR3 is TGTGCCAGCAGCTTATCGACAGGTGCTACCAATCAGCCCCAGCATTTT.

This clonotype has a count of ten or more. The chain has TRBV20-1 and TRBJ2-3; the match to TRBD2 covers 7 bases. The CDR3 consists of 14 residues. With V trimmed by 2 bases and J by 6 bases, 8 bases remained unmatched. The germline V gene has CDR1 DFQATT and CDR2 SNEGSKA (reference sequence). This CDR3 is CSARRRETKDTQYF. CDR3 nucleotide sequence: TGCAGTGCTAGAAGGCGGGAGACAAAGGATACGCAGTATTTT.

Written as DNA, the CDR3 is TGTGCCAGCAGCTTGGCCGCAGCGGGAGTGAATGAGCAGTTCTTC. Amino acids: CASSLAAAGVNEQFF. The chain uses TRBV5-4 and TRBJ2-1; 8 bases agree with TRBD2. Germline trimming cut 0 bases from V and 7 bases from J; bases unmatched to any gene: 6. Germline lookup yields CDR1 SGHNT and CDR2 YYREEE (reference sequence). This CDR3 spans 15 amino acids.

This clonotype was seen repeatedly, ten times or more. The chain joins TRBV20-1 to TRBJ2-3; 7 positions agree with TRBD2. The V segment lost 1 base and the J segment 2 bases; nucleotides outside the gene matches: 9. Germline-derived CDR1 and CDR2 are DFQATT and SNEGSKA (reference sequence). CDR3 length: 16 amino acids. The CDR3 loop reads CSARVGSGRYTDTQYF. As DNA, the CDR3 is TGCAGTGCTAGAGTGGGTAGCGGGCGTTACACAGATACGCAGTATTTT.

This clonotype was recorded many times. The chain joins TRBV5-1 to TRBJ2-5; TRBD2 is a possible D gene (6 bases). The CDR3 has 14 residues. The germline V gene has CDR1 SGHRS and CDR2 YFSETQ. V was cut by 2 bases and J by 2 bases, with 10 bases left in between. CDR3 protein: CASSFGGDQETQYF. The CDR3 region has the DNA TGCGCCAGCAGCTTCGGCGGGGATCAAGAGACCCAGTACTTC. Looking up the rest from reference TRBV5-1 and TRBJ2-5 gives the full variable domain: KAGVTQTPRYLIKTRGQQVTLSCSPISGHRSVSWYQQTPGQGLQFLFEYFSETQRNKGNFPGRFSGRQFSNSRSEMNVSTLELGDSALYLCASSFGGDQETQYFGPGTRLLVL.

The J gene is TRBJ1-2, the V gene TRBV24-1, with TRBD1 matching over 7 bases. The germline CDR1 and CDR2 sequences are KGHDR and SFDVKD. J gave up 8 bases and V 7 bases, and 9 bases lay outside the gene matches. There are 13 residues in the CDR3. CDR3 DNA sequence: TGTGCCACCAGCGGCACAGGGGACCGGGGCTACACCTTC. It encodes CATSGTGDRGYTF.

The V call is TRBV5-1, the J call TRBJ2-7; 7 bases fit TRBD2. The CDR3 totals 15 residues. V lost 4 bases and J lost 2; bases outside the gene matches: 9. The V gene's germline CDR1 is SGHRS and CDR2 YFSETQ. The CDR3 sequence: CASSHDGGSPYEQYF. As DNA, the CDR3 is TGCGCCAGCAGCCACGATGGCGGGAGTCCCTACGAGCAGTACTTC.

The chain combines TRBV28 with TRBJ2-7; maybe TRBD1 (6 bases). The V end lost 3 bases, the J end lost 2 bases, and 8 bases lay between the germline ends. The CDR3 loop spans 13 amino acids. Looked up from germline, CDR1 is MDHEN and CDR2 is SYDVKM. The CDR3 protein is CASSLDSTYEQYF. The CDR3 DNA sequence: TGTGCCAGCAGTTTGGACAGCACCTACGAGCAGTACTTC.

This clonotype was counted many times. The genes are TRBV12-3 or TRBV12-4 and TRBJ2-1, with a weak D call TRBD2 (6 bases). Between the trimmed V and J ends, which lost 4 bases and 5 bases, there was a span of 9 bases. The length of the CDR3 is 13 residues. CDR3 bases: TGTGCCAGCAGTTGGACTACTAACAATGAGCAGTTCTTC. Its translation: CASSWTTNNEQFF.

This clonotype was seen repeatedly, ten times or more. The rearrangement joins TRBV6-1 to TRBJ1-2, with 11 bases lining up with TRBD1. Looked up from germline, CDR1 is MNHNS and CDR2 is SASEGT. This CDR3 region has 14 residues. The V and J ends lost 7 bases and 4 bases, in that order; junction bases with no gene match: 5. The CDR3 sequence is CASTGQGAAYGYTF. The CDR3 DNA is TGTGCCAGCACTGGACAGGGGGCTGCCTATGGCTACACCTTC.

V is TRBV6-1 and J is TRBJ1-2; D gene uncertain. V shed 2 bases and J shed 8 bases, with 6 bases lying between them. Germline CDR1 and CDR2: MNHNS and SASEGT. This CDR3 contains 11 residues. The CDR3 coding sequence is TGTGCCAGCAGTGAACCCGCGGGCTACACCTTC. Protein product: CASSEPAGYTF.

The table lists this clonotype with many counts. The V and J genes are TRBV30 and TRBJ2-3; 8 bases line up with TRBD1. The CDR3 runs to 15 residues. The germline gives CDR1 GTSNPN, CDR2 SVGIG (reference sequence). V lost 0 bases to trimming and J lost 2 bases; unmatched junction nucleotides: 4. This CDR3 is CAWSVRTGLTDTQYF. The DNA for the CDR3 is TGTGCCTGGAGTGTAAGGACAGGGCTCACAGATACGCAGTATTTT.

This clonotype came up many times. This chain joins TRBV6-1 and TRBJ1-2, with a possible D match to TRBD1 (5 bases). CDR1 is MNHNS and CDR2 is SASEGT in the germline V gene. The CDR3 spans 16 residues. V gave up 6 bases and J gave up 1 base, with 18 bases separating them. CDR3 nucleotide sequence: TGTGCCAGCAGAAGAGGCGCCGGGGGGGATAACTATGGCTACACCTTC. Its protein product is CASRRGAGGDNYGYTF.

This clonotype was observed at least ten times. This rearrangement joins TRBV28 to TRBJ1-1; D not certain. Germline values: CDR1 MDHEN, CDR2 SYDVKM. Trimming took off 2 bases at V and 3 bases at J, with 10 bases between the two ends. The CDR3 consists of 14 residues. The DNA for the CDR3 is TGTGCCAGCAGTTTAGTTGGACTTTACACTGAAGCTTTCTTT. This sequence encodes CASSLVGLYTEAFF.

The table lists this clonotype with many counts. The chain uses TRBV6-1 and TRBJ1-2; 8 bases agree with TRBD1. CDR1 MNHNS and CDR2 SASEGT come from the germline V gene. The CDR3 contains 16 residues. With 1 base clipped from V and 2 bases from J, the junction kept 6 bases outside the gene matches. In DNA, the CDR3 is TGTGCCAGCAGTGAAGAACCCAGGGGGCGGAACTATGGCTACACCTTC. This sequence encodes CASSEEPRGRNYGYTF.

This chain joins TRBV7-9 and TRBJ2-1, with 9 positions matching TRBD2. The CDR3 spans 16 residues. J gave up 5 bases and V 2 bases, and 7 bases lay outside the gene matches. CDR1 is SEHNR and CDR2 is FQNEAQ in the germline V gene (reference sequence). The CDR3 loop reads CASSLSSGRSDNEQFF. Here the CDR3 DNA reads TGTGCCAGCAGCTTATCAAGCGGGAGGAGTGACAATGAGCAGTTCTTC.

The CDR3 region is CASIGWGRRNEQFF. The CDR3 bases are TGTGCCAGCATCGGATGGGGGAGAAGGAATGAGCAGTTCTTC. The chain recombines TRBV6-1 with TRBJ2-1; possibly TRBD1 or TRBD2 for D (5 bases each). V lost 7 bases, J lost 7 bases, and 17 bases lay in between. This CDR3 region has 14 residues. Germline V gene lookup returns CDR1 MNHNS and CDR2 SASEGT.

This clonotype was recorded a few times. The chain joins TRBV12-5 to TRBJ1-2; D is undetermined. The length of the CDR3 is 12 residues. Germline CDR1 LGHNT, CDR2 FRNRAP. V was cut by 3 bases and J by 2 bases, with 4 bases left in between. The CDR3 here is CASGLGNYGYTF. The CDR3 region has the DNA TGTGCTAGTGGTTTAGGAAACTATGGCTACACCTTC. The whole variable domain, remainder taken from reference TRBV12-5 and TRBJ1-2, is DARVTQTPRHKVTEMGQEVTMRCQPILGHNTVFWYRQTMMQGLELLAYFRNRAPLDDSGMPKDRFSAEMPDATLATLKIQPSEPRDSAVYFCASGLGNYGYTFGSGTRLTVV.

This clonotype has a count of ten or more. The V call is TRBV20-1, the J call TRBJ2-5; unclear D gene. The CDR3 totals 12 residues. Trimming shortened V by 0 bases and J by 3 bases, and 5 bases separated the two germline ends. Germline V gives CDR1 DFQATT, CDR2 SNEGSKA (reference sequence). This CDR3 reads CSARDQEETQYF. DNA for the CDR3: TGCAGTGCTAGAGACCAGGAAGAGACCCAGTACTTC.

The chain uses TRBV9 and TRBJ1-2; D is possibly TRBD1 (6 bases). V lost 0 bases and J lost 4, with 13 bases in between. The CDR3 contains 15 residues. CDR1 is SGDLS, CDR2 YYNGEE, per germline. The CDR3 region is CASSVGQEVIYGYTF. The CDR3 DNA follows: TGTGCCAGCAGCGTAGGACAGGAGGTTATCTATGGCTACACCTTC.

A few counts support this clonotype. The chain combines TRBV19 with TRBJ1-5; 7 nucleotides match TRBD1. The germline CDR1 and CDR2 sequences are LNHDA and SQIVND (reference sequence). CDR3 length: 15 residues. V trimming: 3 bases; J trimming: 6 bases; junction bases outside the gene matches: 8. In nucleotides, the CDR3 is TGTGCCAGTAGTATTGGTGAGACAGGGATTCAGCCCCAGCATTTT. Translation: CASSIGETGIQPQHF.

This clonotype has only a few counts. The chain carries TRBV30 and TRBJ2-3; TRBD2 matches 7 bases. CDR3 size: 15 residues. Germline V lookup: CDR1 GTSNPN, CDR2 SVGIG (reference sequence). J gave up 4 bases and V 5 bases, and 12 bases lay outside the gene matches. The CDR3 nucleotides are TGTGCCTGGGATACCGGGGGGACTGGGGCAGATACGCAGTATTTT. Its protein product is CAWDTGGTGADTQYF.

This clonotype came up many times. The J gene is TRBJ2-3, the V gene TRBV2, with D possibly TRBD2 on 5 matching bases. The length of the CDR3 is 16 residues. From germline, CDR1 is SNHLY and CDR2 FYNNEI. The V and J ends lost 2 bases and 0 bases respectively, with 12 bases between them. The CDR3, as DNA: TGTGCCAGCAGTGAATTGCGGGCCTCTAGCACAGATACGCAGTATTTT. Translating it yields CASSELRASSTDTQYF.

The rearrangement joins TRBV20-1 to TRBJ2-6; 13 positions match TRBD2. The germline V gene has CDR1 DFQATT and CDR2 SNEGSKA (reference sequence). The CDR3 consists of 17 residues. V was clipped by 6 bases and J by 0 bases; unmatched bases: 5. CDR3 protein: CSAHGTSGASGANVLTF. DNA of the CDR3: TGCAGTGCGCATGGGACTAGCGGGGCCTCTGGGGCCAACGTCCTGACTTTC.

The count of this clonotype is one. This chain uses TRBV7-3 with TRBJ2-1; 12 bases line up with TRBD2. The CDR3 contains 16 residues. The germline CDR1 and CDR2 sequences are SGHTA and FQGTGA. V shed 5 bases and J 2 bases; nucleotides not matched to a gene: 4. CDR3: CASSRTSGATYNEQFF. CDR3 nucleotide sequence: TGTGCCAGCAGCCGGACTAGCGGGGCGACCTACAATGAGCAGTTCTTC.

J is TRBJ1-4 and V is TRBV7-2; D unclear. V was pared by 6 bases and J by 7 bases, with 12 bases between. The CDR3 loop spans 13 amino acids. Germline-derived CDR1 and CDR2 are SGHTA and FQGNSA. The CDR3 region has the DNA TGTGCCAGCAGAAACGGGGTGGGTGAAAAACTGTTTTTT. This sequence encodes CASRNGVGEKLFF.

The chain couples TRBV28 to TRBJ2-1; D may be TRBD1 (5 bases). Germline assignment: CDR1 MDHEN and CDR2 SYDVKM. The CDR3 loop spans 13 amino acids. The V end lost 2 bases, the J end lost 13 bases, and 15 bases lay between the germline ends. This CDR3 reads CASSLRQGRAQFF. The CDR3 DNA reads TGTGCCAGCAGTTTAAGGCAGGGTAGGGCTCAGTTCTTC. Combining the CDR3 with reference TRBV28 and TRBJ2-1 gives the whole variable domain DVKVTQSSRYLVKRTGEKVFLECVQDMDHENMFWYRQDPGLGLRLIYFSYDVKMKEKGDIPEGYSVSREKKERFSLILESASTNQTSMYLCASSLRQGRAQFFGPGTRLTVL.

Ten or more counts support this clonotype. The V gene is TRBV30, the J gene TRBJ2-2, with 7 positions matching TRBD1. This CDR3 is built from 14 residues. V lost 5 bases to trimming and J lost 0 bases; unmatched junction nucleotides: 3. CDR1 is GTSNPN and CDR2 is SVGIG in the germline V gene (reference sequence). In nucleotides, the CDR3 is TGTGCCTGGTCGGACAGGTCGAACACCGGGGAGCTGTTTTTT. Residues: CAWSDRSNTGELFF.

The V gene is TRBV10-3, the J gene TRBJ2-3; a weak D match, TRBD2 (6 bases). There are 14 residues in the CDR3. Per germline, CDR1 ENHRY and CDR2 SYGVKD. Trimming removed 5 bases from V and 5 bases from J, with 14 bases in between. As DNA, the CDR3 is TGTGCCATCAGTAGAAGGCGGGACGAAGATACGCAGTATTTT. Translation gives CAISRRRDEDTQYF.